The present T cell receptor beta chain was sequenced within a study of shared T cell receptors in the human thymus. After removal of 4 bases from V and 0 bases from J, the junction contained 15 bases not matched to a gene. The CDR3 spans 18 residues. CDR1 is LGHNA and CDR2 is YSLEER in the germline V gene. The protocol was immunoSEQ multiplex PCR, while the TCRdb copy is restricted to in-frame clones and leaves out a portion. The sample comprises fewer than 700,000 clones, around nine tenths of which are singletons, and roughly 0.0097% rests with the top ten. This sample was also put to use in a study of human thymus T cells. That report adds: Having corrective surgery for congenital heart defects, healthy Finnish infants were the ones who donated. Resections were taken during corrective heart surgery, and the thymus tissue came from these. Repertoires sampled from thymus and blood appeared biased in V and J gene usage. Unrelated individuals reportedly shared highly overlapping thymic TCR repertoires.

The sample consisted of thymocytes. The source of this sequence is a boy under two years old with a congenital heart defect. V and J are TRBV4-3 and TRBJ2-7, with 7 bases matching TRBD2. CDR3 sequence: CASSRYLSGMRSSYEQYF. The CDR3 coding sequence is TGCGCCAGCAGCCGGTATTTGAGCGGGATGAGGAGCTCCTACGAGCAGTACTTC.